The clone carrying this T cell receptor beta chain was observed at least ten times. The antigen remains undetermined. TCRdb redid the calling of the reads with MiXCR, one entry per CDR3 protein. The sample records approximately 170,000 distinct CDR3 sequences, about 15% being singletons. CDR1 is SGHVS and CDR2 is FQNEAQ in the germline V gene. The V gene lost 7 bases and the J gene lost 5 bases, with 17 bases spanning the gap. This CDR3 is built from 14 residues. The data are from a study of T cell repertoires in cytomegalovirus infection. Overall study: Both a matching HLA type and CMV infection were indicated by public TCR beta signatures.

Overall study results and limits: Dominating the ex vivo response were HLA-C-restricted CMV-specific TCR beta clonotypes.

The TCR originated in a human donor in good health (CMV status not recorded). Some clones in this sample may be carry-over from other donors' samples. The material sequenced was CD8+ T cells from PBMCs. V usage is TRBV7-8 and J usage is TRBJ2-5, with D possibly matching TRBD2 (5 bases). In DNA, the CDR3 is TGTGCCAGCACCAAGCGGAAGGATACGGAGACCCAGTACTTC. Protein sequence: CASTKRKDTETQYF.